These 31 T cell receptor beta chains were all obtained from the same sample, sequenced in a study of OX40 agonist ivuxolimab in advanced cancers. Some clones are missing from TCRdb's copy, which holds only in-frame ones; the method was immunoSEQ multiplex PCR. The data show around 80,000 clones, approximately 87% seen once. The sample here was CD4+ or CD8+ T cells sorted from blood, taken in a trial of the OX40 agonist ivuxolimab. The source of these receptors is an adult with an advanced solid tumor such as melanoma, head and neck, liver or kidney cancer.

CDR3 residues: CASSSDRGVSTGELFF. CDR3 in DNA: TGTGCCAGCAGCTCGGACAGGGGGGTGAGCACCGGGGAGCTGTTTTTT. The chain recombines TRBV5-4 with TRBJ2-2; 10 nucleotides align to TRBD1. CDR3 length equals 16 residues. The trim removed 3 bases at V and 4 bases at J, leaving 6 bases unmatched. The germline V gene encodes CDR1 SGHNT and CDR2 YYREEE (reference sequence).

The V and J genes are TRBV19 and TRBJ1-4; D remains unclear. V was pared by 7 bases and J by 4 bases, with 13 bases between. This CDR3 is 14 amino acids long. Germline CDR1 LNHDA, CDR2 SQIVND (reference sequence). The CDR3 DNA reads TGTGCCAGTAACCCAGGCCGGGATAATGAAAAACTGTTTTTT. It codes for CASNPGRDNEKLFF.

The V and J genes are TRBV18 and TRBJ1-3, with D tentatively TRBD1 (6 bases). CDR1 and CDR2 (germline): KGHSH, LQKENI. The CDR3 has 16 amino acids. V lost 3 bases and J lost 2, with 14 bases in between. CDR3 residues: CASSPRQEGTGNTIYF. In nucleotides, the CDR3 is TGTGCCAGCTCACCTCGACAGGAGGGGACTGGAAACACCATATATTTT.

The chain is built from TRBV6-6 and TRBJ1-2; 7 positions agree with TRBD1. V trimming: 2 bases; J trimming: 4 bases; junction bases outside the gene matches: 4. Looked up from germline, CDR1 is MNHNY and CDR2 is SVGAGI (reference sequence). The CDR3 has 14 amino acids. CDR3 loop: CASSYPRDSYGYTF. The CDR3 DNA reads TGTGCCAGCAGTTACCCCCGGGACAGCTATGGCTACACCTTC.

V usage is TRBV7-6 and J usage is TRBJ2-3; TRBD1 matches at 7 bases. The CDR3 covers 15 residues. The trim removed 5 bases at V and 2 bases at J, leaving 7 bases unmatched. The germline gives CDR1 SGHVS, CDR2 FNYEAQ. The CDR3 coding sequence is TGTGCCAGCAGCCTAACGGGACAGATCACAGATACGCAGTATTTT. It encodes CASSLTGQITDTQYF.

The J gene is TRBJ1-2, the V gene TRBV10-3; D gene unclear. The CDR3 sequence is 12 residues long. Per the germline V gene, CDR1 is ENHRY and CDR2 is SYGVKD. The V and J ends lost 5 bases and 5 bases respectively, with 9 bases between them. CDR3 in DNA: TGTGCCATCAGTCCGGCAATGTATGGCTACACCTTC. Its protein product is CAISPAMYGYTF.

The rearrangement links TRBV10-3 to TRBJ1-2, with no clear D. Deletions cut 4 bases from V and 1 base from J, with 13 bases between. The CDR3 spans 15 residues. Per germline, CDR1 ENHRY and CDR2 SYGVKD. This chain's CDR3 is CAISGSGFGNYGYTF. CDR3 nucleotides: TGTGCCATCAGTGGATCGGGTTTTGGTAACTATGGCTACACCTTC.

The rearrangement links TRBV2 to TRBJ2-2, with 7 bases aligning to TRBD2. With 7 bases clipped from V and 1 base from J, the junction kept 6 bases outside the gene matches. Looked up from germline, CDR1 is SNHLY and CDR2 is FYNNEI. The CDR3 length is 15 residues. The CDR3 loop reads CASTGVAGNTGELFF. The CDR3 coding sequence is TGTGCCAGCACGGGAGTAGCGGGGAACACCGGGGAGCTGTTTTTT.

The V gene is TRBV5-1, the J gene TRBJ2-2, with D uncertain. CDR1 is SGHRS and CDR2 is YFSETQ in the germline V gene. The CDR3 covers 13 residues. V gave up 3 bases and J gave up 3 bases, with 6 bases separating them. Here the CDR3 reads CASSSEYTGELFF. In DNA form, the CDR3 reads TGCGCCAGCAGCTCGGAATACACCGGGGAGCTGTTTTTT. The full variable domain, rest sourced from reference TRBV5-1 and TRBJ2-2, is KAGVTQTPRYLIKTRGQQVTLSCSPISGHRSVSWYQQTPGQGLQFLFEYFSETQRNKGNFPGRFSGRQFSNSRSEMNVSTLELGDSALYLCASSSEYTGELFFGEGSRLTVL.

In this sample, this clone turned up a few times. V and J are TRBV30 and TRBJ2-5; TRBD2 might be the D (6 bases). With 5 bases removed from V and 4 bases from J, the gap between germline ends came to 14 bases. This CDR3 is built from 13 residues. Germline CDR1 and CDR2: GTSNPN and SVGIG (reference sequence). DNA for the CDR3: TGTGCCTGGTCGGGCGGGGTCGGAGAGACCCAGTACTTC. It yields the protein CAWSGGVGETQYF.

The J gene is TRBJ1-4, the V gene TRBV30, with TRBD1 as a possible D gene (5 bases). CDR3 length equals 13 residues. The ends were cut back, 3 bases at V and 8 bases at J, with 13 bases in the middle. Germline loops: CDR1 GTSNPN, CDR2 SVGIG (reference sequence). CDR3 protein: CAWRRRGAEKLFF. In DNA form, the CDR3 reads TGTGCCTGGAGGAGGAGGGGCGCCGAAAAACTGTTTTTT.

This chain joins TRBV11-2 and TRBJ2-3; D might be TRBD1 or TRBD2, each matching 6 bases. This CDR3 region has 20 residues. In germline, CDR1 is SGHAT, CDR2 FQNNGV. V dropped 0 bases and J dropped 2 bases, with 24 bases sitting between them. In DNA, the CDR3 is TGTGCCAGCAGCTTAGATATAGGGGGGCACAGATTCATTCTCACAGATACGCAGTATTTT. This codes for CASSLDIGGHRFILTDTQYF.

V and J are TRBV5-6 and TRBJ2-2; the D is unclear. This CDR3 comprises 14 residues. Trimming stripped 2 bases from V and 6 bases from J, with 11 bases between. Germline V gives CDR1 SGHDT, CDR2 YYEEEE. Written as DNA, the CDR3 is TGTGCCAGCAGCTTCGGTCCGTTTTCCGGGGAGCTGTTTTTT. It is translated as CASSFGPFSGELFF.

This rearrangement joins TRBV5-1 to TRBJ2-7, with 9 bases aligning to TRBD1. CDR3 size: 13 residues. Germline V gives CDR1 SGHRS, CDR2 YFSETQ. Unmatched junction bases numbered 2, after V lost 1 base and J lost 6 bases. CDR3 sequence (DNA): TGCGCCAGCAGCTTGCCGACAGGGGGCGAGCAGTACTTC. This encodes CASSLPTGGEQYF.

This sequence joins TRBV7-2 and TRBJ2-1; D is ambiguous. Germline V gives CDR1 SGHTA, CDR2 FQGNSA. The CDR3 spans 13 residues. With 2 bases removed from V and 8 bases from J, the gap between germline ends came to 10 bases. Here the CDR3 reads CASSLNSGYEQFF. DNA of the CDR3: TGTGCCAGCAGCTTAAACTCGGGCTATGAGCAGTTCTTC. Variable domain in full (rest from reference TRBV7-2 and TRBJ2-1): GAGVSQSPSNKVTEKGKDVELRCDPISGHTALYWYRQSLGQGLEFLIYFQGNSAPDKSGLPSDRFSAERTGGSVSTLTIQRTQQEDSAVYLCASSLNSGYEQFFGPGTRLTVL.

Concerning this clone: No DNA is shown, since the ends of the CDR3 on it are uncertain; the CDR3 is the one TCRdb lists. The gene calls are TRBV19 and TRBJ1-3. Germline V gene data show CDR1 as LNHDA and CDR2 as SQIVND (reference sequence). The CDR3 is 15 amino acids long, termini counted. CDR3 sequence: CASSISVRSGNTIYF.

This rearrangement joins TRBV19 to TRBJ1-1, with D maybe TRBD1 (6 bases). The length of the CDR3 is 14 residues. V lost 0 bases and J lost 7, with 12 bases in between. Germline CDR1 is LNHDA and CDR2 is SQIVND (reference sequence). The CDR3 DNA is TGTGCCAGTAGTATAGATCAGAGGGGGAGTGAAGCTTTCTTT. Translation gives CASSIDQRGSEAFF.

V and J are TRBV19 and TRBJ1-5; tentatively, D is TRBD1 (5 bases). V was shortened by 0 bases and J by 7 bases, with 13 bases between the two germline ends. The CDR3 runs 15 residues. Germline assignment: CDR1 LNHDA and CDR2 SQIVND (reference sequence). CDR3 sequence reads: CASSIDLWGIQPQHF. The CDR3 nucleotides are TGTGCCAGTAGTATAGATCTATGGGGGATCCAGCCCCAGCATTTT.

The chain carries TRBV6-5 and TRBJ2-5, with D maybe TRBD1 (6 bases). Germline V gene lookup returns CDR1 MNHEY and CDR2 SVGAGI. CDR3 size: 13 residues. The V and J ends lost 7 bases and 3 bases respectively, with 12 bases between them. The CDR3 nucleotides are TGTGCCAGCATCGACAGGCTCGAAGAGACCCAGTACTTC. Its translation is CASIDRLEETQYF.

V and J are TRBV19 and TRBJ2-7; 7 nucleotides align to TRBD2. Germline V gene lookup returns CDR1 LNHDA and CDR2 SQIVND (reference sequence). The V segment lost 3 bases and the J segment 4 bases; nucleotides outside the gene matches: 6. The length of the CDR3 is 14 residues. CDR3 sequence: CASSITSDYYEQYF. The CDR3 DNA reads TGTGCCAGTAGTATCACTAGCGATTATTACGAGCAGTACTTC.

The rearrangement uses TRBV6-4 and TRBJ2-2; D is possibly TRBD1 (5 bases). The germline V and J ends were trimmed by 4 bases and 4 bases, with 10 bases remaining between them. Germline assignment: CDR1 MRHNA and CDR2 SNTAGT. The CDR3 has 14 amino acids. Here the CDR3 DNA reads TGTGCCAGCAGTGTGGGGCCGACCACCGGGGAGCTGTTTTTT. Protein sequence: CASSVGPTTGELFF.

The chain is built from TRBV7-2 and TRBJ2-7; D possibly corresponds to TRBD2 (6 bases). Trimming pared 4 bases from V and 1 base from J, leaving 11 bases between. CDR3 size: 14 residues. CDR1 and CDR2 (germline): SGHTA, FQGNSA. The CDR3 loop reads CASSSLAASYEQYF. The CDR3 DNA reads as TGTGCCAGCAGCTCGTTAGCGGCTTCCTACGAGCAGTACTTC.

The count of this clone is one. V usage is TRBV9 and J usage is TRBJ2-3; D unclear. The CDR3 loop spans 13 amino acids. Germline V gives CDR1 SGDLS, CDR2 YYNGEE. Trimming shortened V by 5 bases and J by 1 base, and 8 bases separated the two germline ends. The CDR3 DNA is TGTGCCAGCAGTACGTTTGGCACAGATACGCAGTATTTT. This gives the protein CASSTFGTDTQYF.

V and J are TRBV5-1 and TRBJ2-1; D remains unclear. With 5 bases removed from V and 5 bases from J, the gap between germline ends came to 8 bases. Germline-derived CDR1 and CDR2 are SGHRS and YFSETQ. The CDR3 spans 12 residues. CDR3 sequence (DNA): TGCGCCAGCAGACGAGTGAACAATGAGCAGTTCTTC. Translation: CASRRVNNEQFF.

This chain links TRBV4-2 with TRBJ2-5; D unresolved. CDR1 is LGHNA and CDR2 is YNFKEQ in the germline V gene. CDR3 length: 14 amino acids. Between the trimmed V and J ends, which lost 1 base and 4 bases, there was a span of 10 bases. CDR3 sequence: CASSQGRVIETQYF. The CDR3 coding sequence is TGTGCCAGCAGCCAAGGTAGGGTCATAGAGACCCAGTACTTC.

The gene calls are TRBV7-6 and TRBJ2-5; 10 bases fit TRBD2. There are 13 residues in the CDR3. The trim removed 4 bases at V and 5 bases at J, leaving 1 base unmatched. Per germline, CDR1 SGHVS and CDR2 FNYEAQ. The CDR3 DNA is TGTGCCAGCAGCTATAGCGGGGGGGAGACCCAGTACTTC. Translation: CASSYSGGETQYF.

CDR3 coding DNA: TGTGCCAGCAGCTTAGGCCGACAGGAAAGCACAGATACGCAGTATTTT. The encoded protein is CASSLGRQESTDTQYF. The chain has TRBV11-3 and TRBJ2-3, with D possibly being TRBD1 (6 bases). V was cut by 1 base and J by 0 bases, with 11 bases left in between. Germline V gene data show CDR1 as SGHNT and CDR2 as YENEEA. The CDR3 is 16 residues long. Supplemented by reference TRBV11-3 and TRBJ2-3, the full variable domain reads EAGVVQSPRYKIIEKKQPVAFWCNPISGHNTLYWYLQNLGQGPELLIRYENEEAVDDSQLPKDRFSAERLKGVDSTLKIQPAELGDSAVYLCASSLGRQESTDTQYFGPGTRLTVL.

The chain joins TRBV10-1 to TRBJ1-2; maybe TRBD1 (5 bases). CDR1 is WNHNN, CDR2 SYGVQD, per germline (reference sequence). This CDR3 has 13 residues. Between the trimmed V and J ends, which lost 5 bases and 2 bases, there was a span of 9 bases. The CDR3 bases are TGCGCCAGCAGTAGGGGCGCGAACTATGGCTACACCTTC. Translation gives CASSRGANYGYTF.

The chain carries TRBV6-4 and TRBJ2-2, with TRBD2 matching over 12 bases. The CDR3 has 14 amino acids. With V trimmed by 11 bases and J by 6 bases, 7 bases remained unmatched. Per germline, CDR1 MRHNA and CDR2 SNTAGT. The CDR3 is CASRTSGEAGELFF. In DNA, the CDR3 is TGTGCCTCACGGACTAGCGGGGAGGCCGGGGAGCTGTTTTTT.

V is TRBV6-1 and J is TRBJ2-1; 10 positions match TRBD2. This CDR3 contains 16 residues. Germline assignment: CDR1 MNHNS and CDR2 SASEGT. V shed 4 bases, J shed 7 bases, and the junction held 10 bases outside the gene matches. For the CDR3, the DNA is TGTGCCAGCAGTGGGCCTAGCGGGGGCCTCTGGAATGAGCAGTTCTTC. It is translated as CASSGPSGGLWNEQFF.

The CDR3 spells CASSSRMGGGYTF. In nucleotides, the CDR3 is TGTGCCAGCAGCTCCAGGATGGGAGGTGGCTACACCTTC. The chain uses TRBV6-5 and TRBJ1-2; D unresolved. CDR1 MNHEY and CDR2 SVGAGI come from the germline V gene. The CDR3 runs to 13 residues. Trimming took 6 bases from V and 7 from J, leaving 15 bases between them.